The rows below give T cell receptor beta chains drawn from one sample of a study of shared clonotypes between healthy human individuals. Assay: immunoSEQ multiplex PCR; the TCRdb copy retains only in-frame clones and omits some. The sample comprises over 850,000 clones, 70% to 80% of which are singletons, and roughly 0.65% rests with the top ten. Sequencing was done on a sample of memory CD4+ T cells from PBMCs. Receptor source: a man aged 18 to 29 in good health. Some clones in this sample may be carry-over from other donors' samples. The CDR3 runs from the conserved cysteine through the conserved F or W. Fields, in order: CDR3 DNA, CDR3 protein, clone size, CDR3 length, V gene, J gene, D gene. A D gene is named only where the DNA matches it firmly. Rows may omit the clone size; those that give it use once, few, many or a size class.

CDR3 DNA: TGCGCCAGCAGCCCACCCGGGACAGGGTATGTGGAGACCCAGTACTTC; CDR3 protein: CASSPPGTGYVETQYF; clone size: .; CDR3 length: 16; V gene: TRBV5-1; J gene: TRBJ2-5; D gene: TRBD1
CDR3 DNA: TGTGCCAGCAGCCCGCGGGGGTATATGAACACTGAAGCTTTCTTT; CDR3 protein: CASSPRGYMNTEAFF; clone size: .; CDR3 length: 15; V gene: TRBV5-8; J gene: TRBJ1-1; D gene: .
CDR3 DNA: TGTGCCAGCAGCTTAAATTGGCGGAACTATGGCTACACCTTC; CDR3 protein: CASSLNWRNYGYTF; clone size: .; CDR3 length: 14; V gene: TRBV7-9; J gene: TRBJ1-2; D gene: .
CDR3 DNA: TGTGCCAGCAGTCTGGGACACACGGTGCGTCAGCCCCAGCATTTT; CDR3 protein: CASSLGHTVRQPQHF; clone size: .; CDR3 length: 15; V gene: TRBV6-1; J gene: TRBJ1-5; D gene: .
CDR3 DNA: TGTGCCAGTAGTATAGTTCGGATCGGGAGTGAAAAACTGTTTTTT; CDR3 protein: CASSIVRIGSEKLFF; clone size: .; CDR3 length: 15; V gene: TRBV19; J gene: TRBJ1-4; D gene: .
CDR3 DNA: TGCGCCAGCAGCTTGATCGAAGCGAGGGAGACCCAGTACTTC; CDR3 protein: CASSLIEARETQYF; clone size: .; CDR3 length: 14; V gene: TRBV5-1; J gene: TRBJ2-5; D gene: .
CDR3 DNA: TGTGCCAGCAGACGCGGACTAGCGGGAGCTGAGACCCAGTACTTC; CDR3 protein: CASRRGLAGAETQYF; clone size: .; CDR3 length: 15; V gene: TRBV6-1; J gene: TRBJ2-5; D gene: TRBD2
CDR3 DNA: TGTGCCAGCAGCTTAGTGGGTGGTGAAAAACTGTTTTTT; CDR3 protein: CASSLVGGEKLFF; clone size: once; CDR3 length: 13; V gene: TRBV11-2; J gene: TRBJ1-4; D gene: .
CDR3 DNA: TGTGCCTGGAGTGGGACCCTCGTAGCCGGAGAGACCCAGTACTTC; CDR3 protein: CAWSGTLVAGETQYF; clone size: .; CDR3 length: 15; V gene: TRBV30; J gene: TRBJ2-5; D gene: .
CDR3 DNA: TGCGCCAGCAGCGGGGGGCCCGGGACTTCAAAAGAGACCCAGTACTTC; CDR3 protein: CASSGGPGTSKETQYF; clone size: .; CDR3 length: 16; V gene: TRBV5-1; J gene: TRBJ2-5; D gene: .
CDR3 DNA: TGTGCCAGCAGCGAGGACGGGAGTCTAGCATACGAGCAGTACTTC; CDR3 protein: CASSEDGSLAYEQYF; clone size: .; CDR3 length: 15; V gene: TRBV9; J gene: TRBJ2-7; D gene: .
CDR3 DNA: TGTGCCTGGACGCGGACAGGGGTCTATGGCTACACCTTC; CDR3 protein: CAWTRTGVYGYTF; clone size: .; CDR3 length: 13; V gene: TRBV30; J gene: TRBJ1-2; D gene: TRBD1
CDR3 DNA: TGTGCCAGCGGGGCCGGGACAGGGAGATACGAGCAGTACTTC; CDR3 protein: CASGAGTGRYEQYF; clone size: .; CDR3 length: 14; V gene: TRBV2; J gene: TRBJ2-7; D gene: TRBD1
CDR3 DNA: TGCAGCGTTGGAGAACAACCGAACACTGAAGCTTTCTTT; CDR3 protein: CSVGEQPNTEAFF; clone size: .; CDR3 length: 13; V gene: TRBV29-1; J gene: TRBJ1-1; D gene: .
CDR3 DNA: TGTGCCAGCAGCACTCAGGGAGTGGGCACCGGGGAGCTGTTTTTT; CDR3 protein: CASSTQGVGTGELFF; clone size: .; CDR3 length: 15; V gene: TRBV14; J gene: TRBJ2-2; D gene: .
CDR3 DNA: TGTGCCAGCAGTTTATTTCCCCCTGGCTCCTTACTAGCGGGAGGTGGCAACGAGCAGTACTTC; CDR3 protein: CASSLFPPGSLLAGGGNEQYF; clone size: once; CDR3 length: 21; V gene: TRBV27; J gene: TRBJ2-7; D gene: TRBD2
CDR3 DNA: TGTGCCAGCAGCTTAGCAGGACTAGCTGGCAATGAGCAGTTCTTC; CDR3 protein: CASSLAGLAGNEQFF; clone size: .; CDR3 length: 15; V gene: TRBV11-2; J gene: TRBJ2-1; D gene: TRBD2
CDR3 DNA: TGTGCCAGCAGTGGGGGGAATCAGCCCCAGCATTTT; CDR3 protein: CASSGGNQPQHF; clone size: many; CDR3 length: 12; V gene: TRBV2; J gene: TRBJ1-5; D gene: .
CDR3 DNA: TGTGCCAGCAGCTTAGAGGGTCTGAACTCTGGAAACACCATATATTTT; CDR3 protein: CASSLEGLNSGNTIYF; clone size: .; CDR3 length: 16; V gene: TRBV11-2; J gene: TRBJ1-3; D gene: .
CDR3 DNA: TGTGCCAGCAGAGGGGGTGGTGAAGCTTTCTTT; CDR3 protein: CASRGGGEAFF; clone size: .; CDR3 length: 11; V gene: TRBV6-6; J gene: TRBJ1-1; D gene: .
CDR3 DNA: TGTGCCAGCAGCTTGTTTAGCAACTCTGGAAACACCATATATTTT; CDR3 protein: CASSLFSNSGNTIYF; clone size: .; CDR3 length: 15; V gene: TRBV5-4; J gene: TRBJ1-3; D gene: .
CDR3 DNA: TGCGCCAGCAGCCCACCTGCGGGTCCCACAGATACGCAGTATTTT; CDR3 protein: CASSPPAGPTDTQYF; clone size: .; CDR3 length: 15; V gene: TRBV5-1; J gene: TRBJ2-3; D gene: .
CDR3 DNA: TGCGCCAGCAGTGAGTATAGAGGGGGCGAGCAGTACTTC; CDR3 protein: CASSEYRGGEQYF; clone size: .; CDR3 length: 13; V gene: TRBV10-1; J gene: TRBJ2-7; D gene: .
CDR3 DNA: TGTGCCAGCAGGTCGGGGATGGGGGGGAATGAGCAGTTCTTC; CDR3 protein: CASRSGMGGNEQFF; clone size: .; CDR3 length: 14; V gene: TRBV28; J gene: TRBJ2-1; D gene: TRBD2
CDR3 DNA: TGTGCCAGCAGCCCCGGACTAGCGGGGGCCACAGATACGCAGTATTTT; CDR3 protein: CASSPGLAGATDTQYF; clone size: .; CDR3 length: 16; V gene: TRBV16; J gene: TRBJ2-3; D gene: TRBD2
CDR3 DNA: TGCAGTGCCAGGGGTTTGCACGAGCAGTACTTC; CDR3 protein: CSARGLHEQYF; clone size: once; CDR3 length: 11; V gene: TRBV20-1; J gene: TRBJ2-7; D gene: .
CDR3 DNA: TGTGCCAGCAGCGCTTCCGGGACAGGGGGCATTGAGACCCAGTACTTC; CDR3 protein: CASSASGTGGIETQYF; clone size: .; CDR3 length: 16; V gene: TRBV9; J gene: TRBJ2-5; D gene: TRBD1
CDR3 DNA: TGTGCCAGCAGTTTCCGGGACCCTAACGAGCAGTACTTC; CDR3 protein: CASSFRDPNEQYF; clone size: .; CDR3 length: 13; V gene: TRBV28; J gene: TRBJ2-7; D gene: .
CDR3 DNA: TGCGCCAGCGCGGCAGGGTTCAATCAGCCCCAGCATTTT; CDR3 protein: CASAAGFNQPQHF; clone size: .; CDR3 length: 13; V gene: TRBV5-1; J gene: TRBJ1-5; D gene: .
CDR3 DNA: TGCAGCGTGGTCGATAGTAGGGGGGGAGAGCAGTTCTTC; CDR3 protein: CSVVDSRGGEQFF; clone size: few; CDR3 length: 13; V gene: TRBV29-1; J gene: TRBJ2-1; D gene: .
CDR3 DNA: TGCGCCAGCAGCTTGGGTCAGGGTTACGGCTCACCCCTCCACTTT; CDR3 protein: CASSLGQGYGSPLHF; clone size: .; CDR3 length: 15; V gene: TRBV5-1; J gene: TRBJ1-6; D gene: .
CDR3 DNA: TGTGCCAGCAGCTTGGGCGGGGGCTACGAGCAGTACTTC; CDR3 protein: CASSLGGGYEQYF; clone size: .; CDR3 length: 13; V gene: TRBV5-4; J gene: TRBJ2-7; D gene: TRBD2
CDR3 DNA: TGTGCCAGCAGCAAGGAGCCCTACAATGAGCAGTTCTTC; CDR3 protein: CASSKEPYNEQFF; clone size: .; CDR3 length: 13; V gene: TRBV7-2; J gene: TRBJ2-1; D gene: .
CDR3 DNA: TGTGCCACCAGCAGTGCCGACAGGACTCTAGCGGGCTACTCCTACAATGAGCAGTTCTTC; CDR3 protein: CATSSADRTLAGYSYNEQFF; clone size: few; CDR3 length: 20; V gene: TRBV15; J gene: TRBJ2-1; D gene: TRBD2
CDR3 DNA: TGCGCCAGCAGCTTGCTAGCGGGAGAGGTGCAGTACTTC; CDR3 protein: CASSLLAGEVQYF; clone size: .; CDR3 length: 13; V gene: TRBV5-1; J gene: TRBJ2-7; D gene: TRBD2
CDR3 DNA: TGTGCCAGTAGGGAGGGGAGTATTAATGAAAAACTGTTTTTT; CDR3 protein: CASREGSINEKLFF; clone size: .; CDR3 length: 14; V gene: TRBV19; J gene: TRBJ1-4; D gene: .
CDR3 DNA: TGCGCCAGCAGCTTGGCAGATACCTCTAACTATGGCTACACCTTC; CDR3 protein: CASSLADTSNYGYTF; clone size: .; CDR3 length: 15; V gene: TRBV5-1; J gene: TRBJ1-2; D gene: .
CDR3 DNA: TGTGCCAGCAGCCCCTCGAGGGGGGGCACCGGGGAGCTGTTTTTT; CDR3 protein: CASSPSRGGTGELFF; clone size: few; CDR3 length: 15; V gene: TRBV6-5; J gene: TRBJ2-2; D gene: .